This T cell receptor beta chain was obtained from a study of cytomegalovirus exposure and HLA in healthy donors. 13 Jbeta primers and 60 Vbeta primers were used for the PCR. Only in-frame clones appear in the TCRdb table, and some are missing; sequencing was by immunoSEQ multiplex PCR. The sample holds 100,000 to 150,000 clones, roughly four fifths seen once. Germline CDR1 and CDR2: MNHEY and SMNVEV (reference sequence). The CDR3 covers 17 residues. The ends lost 1 base at V and 6 bases at J; junction bases unmatched: 12. The rearrangement links TRBV27 to TRBJ2-1, with 7 bases fitting TRBD2. This receptor was obtained from a girl aged 2-10 years in good health and CMV-seronegative. What was sequenced was PBMCs. In DNA form, the CDR3 reads TGTGCCAGCAGTTTATATATAGAGGCGGGAGTAGGCAATGAGCAGTTCTTC. Amino acids: CASSLYIEAGVGNEQFF.